One sample yielded the 18 T cell receptor beta chains listed below, sequenced in a study of cytomegalovirus exposure and HLA in healthy donors. Primers: 60 Vbeta forward and 13 Jbeta reverse. Here immunoSEQ multiplex PCR was the method, and the copy in TCRdb shows in-frame clones only, minus some. The sample shows 150,000 or so clones, around 82% of them seen only once. The sample taken for sequencing was PBMCs. The receptors stem from a man younger than 40 in good health and CMV-seronegative.

This clone has just a few counts. This chain connects TRBV7-2 to TRBJ2-7; tentative D call: TRBD1 (5 bases). The CDR3 spans 15 residues. The V gene lost 2 bases and the J gene lost 3 bases, with 14 bases spanning the gap. Germline V gives CDR1 SGHTA, CDR2 FQGNSA. The CDR3, as DNA: TGTGCCAGCAGCTTACTTTATCAGGGTTACTACGAGCAGTACTTC. Its translation: CASSLLYQGYYEQYF. Full variable domain (remainder filled in from reference TRBV7-2 and TRBJ2-7): GAGVSQSPSNKVTEKGKDVELRCDPISGHTALYWYRQSLGQGLEFLIYFQGNSAPDKSGLPSDRFSAERTGGSVSTLTIQRTQQEDSAVYLCASSLLYQGYYEQYFGPGTRLTVT.

V and J are TRBV4-3 and TRBJ2-1; 13 bases map to TRBD2. V lost 1 base, J lost 3 bases, and 15 bases stayed unmatched. Germline V CDR1 and CDR2: LGHNA, YSLEER. The CDR3 loop spans 21 amino acids. The CDR3 nucleotides are TGCGCCAGCAGCCAAGTGCCTACTAGCGGGAGGGCCGTGGGGGACTACAATGAGCAGTTCTTC. Its translation: CASSQVPTSGRAVGDYNEQFF.

This rearrangement joins TRBV19 to TRBJ2-1, with 15 bases fitting TRBD2. The CDR3 has 16 residues. V shed 3 bases, J shed 12 bases, and the junction held 9 bases outside the gene matches. Germline V gene data show CDR1 as LNHDA and CDR2 as SQIVND (reference sequence). CDR3 nucleotide sequence: TGTGCCAGTAGTATTCGGACTAGCGGGAGGGCGGGGGGGCAGTTCTTC. Amino acids: CASSIRTSGRAGGQFF. The variable domain in full, completed from reference TRBV19 and TRBJ2-1, reads DGGITQSPKYLFRKEGQNVTLSCEQNLNHDAMYWYRQDPGQGLRLIYYSQIVNDFQKGDIAEGYSVSREKKESFPLTVTSAQKNPTAFYLCASSIRTSGRAGGQFFGPGTRLTVL.

The chain uses TRBV9 and TRBJ1-1, with D possibly matching TRBD1 (5 bases). Trimming took off 4 bases at V and 4 bases at J, with 20 bases between the two ends. The germline V gene encodes CDR1 SGDLS and CDR2 YYNGEE. The CDR3 contains 16 residues. CDR3 sequence: CASSLGAGLSGTEAFF. In DNA form, the CDR3 reads TGTGCCAGCAGCTTAGGGGCAGGGCTCTCGGGCACTGAAGCTTTCTTT.

V gene TRBV4-1 combines with J gene TRBJ2-7; D is undetermined. CDR3 length equals 15 residues. V gave up 1 base and J gave up 2 bases, with 12 bases separating them. Germline V gives CDR1 MGHRA, CDR2 YSYEKL. In DNA form, the CDR3 reads TGCGCCAGCAGCCAAGTCTCTGCGGATACCTACGAGCAGTACTTC. The encoded protein is CASSQVSADTYEQYF.

The chain has TRBV6-9 and TRBJ1-5, with 8 bases matching TRBD1. Germline V gives CDR1 MNHGY, CDR2 SVAAGI. The CDR3 is made up of 19 amino acids. V lost 7 bases and J lost 0; bases outside the gene matches: 17. This CDR3 reads CASTTRMDRAGHSNQPQHF. The CDR3, as DNA: TGTGCCAGCACGACCCGAATGGACAGGGCCGGACATAGCAATCAGCCCCAGCATTTT.

DNA for the CDR3: TGCGCCAGCAGCCAAGGGACTAGCGGGGGAGAGACCCAGTACTTC. It specifies CASSQGTSGGETQYF. The rearrangement uses TRBV5-1 and TRBJ2-5, with 14 positions matching TRBD2. Germline values: CDR1 SGHRS, CDR2 YFSETQ. The CDR3 sequence is 15 residues long. V gave up 4 bases and J gave up 4 bases; unmatched junction bases: 3. Full variable domain (rest looked up from reference TRBV5-1 and TRBJ2-5): KAGVTQTPRYLIKTRGQQVTLSCSPISGHRSVSWYQQTPGQGLQFLFEYFSETQRNKGNFPGRFSGRQFSNSRSEMNVSTLELGDSALYLCASSQGTSGGETQYFGPGTRLLVL.

The chain combines TRBV2 with TRBJ2-3; 10 nucleotides agree with TRBD2. J lost 2 bases, V lost 10 bases, and 6 bases had no gene match. CDR1 and CDR2 (germline): SNHLY, FYNNEI. This CDR3 comprises 14 residues. CDR3 loop: CAIGTSAFTDTQYF. Written as DNA, the CDR3 is TGTGCCATCGGGACTAGCGCGTTCACAGATACGCAGTATTTT.

V gene TRBV6-5 combines with J gene TRBJ2-1; TRBD1 aligns across 11 bases. CDR1 and CDR2 (germline): MNHEY, SVGAGI. With V trimmed by 4 bases and J by 8 bases, 7 bases remained unmatched. This CDR3 contains 15 residues. The CDR3 region is CASSLRGTGGDEQFF. CDR3 sequence (DNA): TGTGCCAGCAGTTTGAGGGGGACAGGGGGGGATGAGCAGTTCTTC.

The chain links TRBV19 to TRBJ2-2; TRBD2 might be the D (5 bases). From germline, CDR1 is LNHDA and CDR2 SQIVND (reference sequence). V dropped 4 bases and J dropped 1 base, with 25 bases sitting between them. The CDR3 is 20 residues long. For the CDR3, the DNA is TGTGCCAGTAGTACATGGGAGCTAATACAGCTTACCCGGAACACCGGGGAGCTGTTTTTT. The encoded protein is CASSTWELIQLTRNTGELFF. The complete variable domain, with remaining parts taken from reference TRBV19 and TRBJ2-2, reads DGGITQSPKYLFRKEGQNVTLSCEQNLNHDAMYWYRQDPGQGLRLIYYSQIVNDFQKGDIAEGYSVSREKKESFPLTVTSAQKNPTAFYLCASSTWELIQLTRNTGELFFGEGSRLTVL.

The CDR3 nucleotides read TGTGCCAGCTCACCAAGGGACAGGATTCGCCTGACTGAAGCTTTCTTT. This gives the protein CASSPRDRIRLTEAFF. The chain couples TRBV18 to TRBJ1-1; 8 nucleotides agree with TRBD1. The CDR3 has 16 amino acids. In germline, CDR1 is KGHSH, CDR2 LQKENI. V shed 2 bases, J shed 5 bases, and the junction held 10 bases outside the gene matches.

The chain's CDR3 is CASSLLQGVTEAFF. The CDR3 DNA sequence: TGTGCCAGCAGCTTATTACAGGGGGTTACTGAAGCTTTCTTT. The V call is TRBV7-2, the J call TRBJ1-1, with 8 bases fitting TRBD1. V was pared by 2 bases and J by 5 bases, with 4 bases of the junction left unmatched. The CDR3 contains 14 residues. Germline-derived CDR1 and CDR2 are SGHTA and FQGNSA.

The chain is built from TRBV5-4 and TRBJ2-1, with TRBD2 matching 7 bases. Germline V gives CDR1 SGHNT, CDR2 YYREEE (reference sequence). The CDR3 covers 18 residues. The V segment lost 0 bases and the J segment 0 bases; nucleotides outside the gene matches: 9. Here the CDR3 DNA reads TGTGCCAGCAGCTTGGGAACTAGCGCTTCTCACTCCTACAATGAGCAGTTCTTC. It encodes CASSLGTSASHSYNEQFF.

The chain recombines TRBV2 with TRBJ2-7; D perhaps matches TRBD1 (6 bases). The V gene lost 3 bases and the J gene lost 2 bases, with 11 bases spanning the gap. The CDR3 extends over 14 amino acids. Germline V lookup: CDR1 SNHLY, CDR2 FYNNEI. The CDR3 spells CASSEGTPPYEQYF. The CDR3 nucleotides are TGTGCCAGCAGTGAGGGGACACCACCCTACGAGCAGTACTTC.

The V gene is TRBV30, the J gene TRBJ2-1; possibly TRBD2 for D (5 bases). The CDR3 covers 13 residues. Trimming left V 4 bases short and J 1 base short, with 8 bases between. Germline CDR1 reads GTSNPN; CDR2 reads SVGIG (reference sequence). CDR3 sequence (DNA): TGTGCCTGGAAAAGCGGATCCTACAATGAGCAGTTCTTC. Protein product: CAWKSGSYNEQFF. Based on the CDR3 plus reference TRBV30 and TRBJ2-1, the full variable domain is SQTIHQWPATLVQPVGSPLSLECTVEGTSNPNLYWYRQAAGRGLQLLFYSVGIGQISSEVPQNLSASRPQDRQFILSSKKLLLSDSGFYLCAWKSGSYNEQFFGPGTRLTVL.

Comments on this clone: This CDR3 is also generated by other DNA sequences in the sample. The J gene is TRBJ2-5, the V gene TRBV5-1; 16 bases map to TRBD2. Trimming took 2 bases from V and 3 from J; bases not matched to a gene: 7. The CDR3 spans 18 residues. Germline CDR1 SGHRS, CDR2 YFSETQ. The CDR3 protein is CASSLGTSGRALEETQYF. CDR3 coding DNA: TGCGCCAGCAGCTTAGGGACTAGCGGGAGGGCCTTAGAAGAGACCCAGTACTTC.

The J gene is TRBJ2-7, the V gene TRBV15; TRBD2 might be the D (5 bases). The CDR3 loop spans 15 amino acids. Trimming stripped 1 base from V and 2 bases from J, with 12 bases between. Looked up from germline, CDR1 is LNHNV and CDR2 is YYDKDF (reference sequence). The CDR3 nucleotides are TGTGCCACCAGCAGAGGAGGAGGTGGGGCCTACGAGCAGTACTTC. Amino acids: CATSRGGGGAYEQYF.

The chain recombines TRBV6-6 with TRBJ2-1; TRBD2 aligns across 9 bases. Trimming took 4 bases from V and 2 from J; bases not matched to a gene: 3. Germline assignment: CDR1 MNHNY and CDR2 SVGAGI (reference sequence). This CDR3 comprises 15 residues. CDR3 residues: CASSFASGAYNEQFF. CDR3 nucleotide sequence: TGTGCCAGCAGTTTCGCTAGCGGGGCCTACAATGAGCAGTTCTTC.